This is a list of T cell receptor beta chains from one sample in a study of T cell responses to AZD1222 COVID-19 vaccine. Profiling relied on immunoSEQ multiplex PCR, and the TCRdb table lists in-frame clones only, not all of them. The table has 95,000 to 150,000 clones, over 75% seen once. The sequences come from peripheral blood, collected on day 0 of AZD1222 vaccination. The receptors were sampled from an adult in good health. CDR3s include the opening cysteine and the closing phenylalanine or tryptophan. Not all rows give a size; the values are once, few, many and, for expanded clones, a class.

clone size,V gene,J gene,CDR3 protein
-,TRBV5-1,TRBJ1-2,CASSLDGGIYGYTF
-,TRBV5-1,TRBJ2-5,CASSLGRGKETQYF
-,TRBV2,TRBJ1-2,CASSGGRRVYGYTF
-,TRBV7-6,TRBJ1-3,CASSLVTAHSGNTIYF
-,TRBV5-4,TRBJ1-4,CASSPGQGRANEKLFF
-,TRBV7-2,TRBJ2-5,CASPPGPRVETQYF
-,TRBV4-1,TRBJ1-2,CASRGAGGDYGYTF
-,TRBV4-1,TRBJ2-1,CASSQDSGLAGGQYNEQFF
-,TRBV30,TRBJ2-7,CACSGTGVSYEQYF
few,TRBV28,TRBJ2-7,CASSLMVAGGEQYF
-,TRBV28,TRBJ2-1,CASSPLRSSYNEQFF
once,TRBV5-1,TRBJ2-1,CASSDSGRPGEQFF
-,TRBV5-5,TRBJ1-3,CASSLVGRGNTIYF
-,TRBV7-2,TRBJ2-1,CASSLVGGGAFEILF
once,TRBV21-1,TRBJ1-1,CASRTGDQGTEAFF
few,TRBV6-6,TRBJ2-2,CASSYYSRGGRELFF
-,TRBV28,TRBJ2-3,CASTSNLFLGAWADTQYF
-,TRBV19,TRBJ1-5,CASSILTENQPQHF
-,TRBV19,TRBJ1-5,CASSGQAKGNQPQHF
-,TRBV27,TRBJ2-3,CASSLGDSTDTQYF
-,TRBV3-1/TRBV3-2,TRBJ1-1,CASSSDRDRGLTEAFF
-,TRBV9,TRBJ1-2,CASRTGGNGYTF
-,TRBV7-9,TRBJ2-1,CASSYSGGAEHEQFF
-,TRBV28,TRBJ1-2,CASSLLTGQVYGYTF
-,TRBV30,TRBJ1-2,CAWSPPGGTGHPYGGYTF
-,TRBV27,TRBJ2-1,CASSGLAGGEFF
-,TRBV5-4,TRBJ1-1,CASSFLGMNTEAFF
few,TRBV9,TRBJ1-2,CASSGTGTTRGGYTF
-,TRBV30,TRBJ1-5,CAWKQGDFSNQPQHF
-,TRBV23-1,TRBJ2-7,CASRPGQGAHEQYF
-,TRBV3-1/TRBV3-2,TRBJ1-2,CASSQGGQGAYGYTF
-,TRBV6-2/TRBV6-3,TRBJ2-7,CASSYGQAYYEQYF
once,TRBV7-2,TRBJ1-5,CASSLGGAGQPQHF
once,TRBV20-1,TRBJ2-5,CSAQSQETQYF
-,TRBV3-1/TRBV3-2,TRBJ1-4,CASSQRRGREKLFF
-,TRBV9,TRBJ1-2,CASSVEGHYGYTF
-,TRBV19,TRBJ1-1,CASSSQRNTEAFF
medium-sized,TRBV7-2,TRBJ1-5,CASSLVLGQPQHF
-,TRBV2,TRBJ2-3,CASNTGERTDTQYF
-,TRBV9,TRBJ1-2,CASSVEGTPTSPYGYTF
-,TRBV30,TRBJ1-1,CAWSPSWGNTEAFF
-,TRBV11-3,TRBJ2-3,CASSLGPGTSVTDTQYF
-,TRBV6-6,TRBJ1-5,CASSSPGQSNQPQHF
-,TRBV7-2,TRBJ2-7,CASSLGAFGGSYEQYF
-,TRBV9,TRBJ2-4,CASSKGTVGIQYF